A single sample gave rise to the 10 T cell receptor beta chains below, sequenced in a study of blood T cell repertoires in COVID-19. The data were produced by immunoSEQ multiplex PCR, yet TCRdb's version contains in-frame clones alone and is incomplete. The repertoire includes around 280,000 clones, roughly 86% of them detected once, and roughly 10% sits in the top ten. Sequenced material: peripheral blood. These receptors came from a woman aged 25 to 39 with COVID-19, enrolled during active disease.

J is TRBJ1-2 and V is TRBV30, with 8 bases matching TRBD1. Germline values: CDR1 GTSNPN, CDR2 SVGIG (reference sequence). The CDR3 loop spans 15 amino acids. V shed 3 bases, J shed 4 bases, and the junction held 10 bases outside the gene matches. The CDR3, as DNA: TGTGCCTGGAGAGCAGGGGGCATGATTAGCTATGGCTACACCTTC. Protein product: CAWRAGGMISYGYTF.

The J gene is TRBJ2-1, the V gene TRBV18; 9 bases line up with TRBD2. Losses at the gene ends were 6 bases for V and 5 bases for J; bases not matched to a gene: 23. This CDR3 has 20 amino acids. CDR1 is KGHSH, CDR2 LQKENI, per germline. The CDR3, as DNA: TGTGCCAGCTCGCCCAGACAGGGTGTGGGGTTAGCGGGAGTAAACAATGAGCAGTTCTTC. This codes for CASSPRQGVGLAGVNNEQFF.

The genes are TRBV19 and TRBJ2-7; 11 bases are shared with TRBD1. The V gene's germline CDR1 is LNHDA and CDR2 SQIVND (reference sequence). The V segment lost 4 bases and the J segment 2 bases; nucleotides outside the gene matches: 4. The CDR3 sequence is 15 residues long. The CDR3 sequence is CASSSWTGGTYEQYF. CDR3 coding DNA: TGTGCCAGTAGTAGCTGGACAGGGGGCACCTACGAGCAGTACTTC.

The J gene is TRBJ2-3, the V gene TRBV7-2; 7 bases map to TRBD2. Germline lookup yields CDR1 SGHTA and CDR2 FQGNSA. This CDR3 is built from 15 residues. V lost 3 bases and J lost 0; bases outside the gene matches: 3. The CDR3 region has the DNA TGTGCCAGCAGCTTTAGCGGGCCGAGCACAGATACGCAGTATTTT. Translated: CASSFSGPSTDTQYF.

In nucleotides, the CDR3 is TGTGCCAGCAGCAGGACAGGGTACGAGCAGTACTTC. Its translation: CASSRTGYEQYF. The rearrangement links TRBV7-2 to TRBJ2-7; TRBD1 matches at 8 bases. The CDR3 runs 12 residues. The V gene end was trimmed by 5 bases and the J gene end by 4 bases; junction bases not matched to a gene: 1. Germline assignment: CDR1 SGHTA and CDR2 FQGNSA.

CDR3 loop: CASSPQGFSNQPQHF. In DNA form, the CDR3 reads TGCGCCAGCAGCCCTCAGGGGTTTAGCAATCAGCCCCAGCATTTT. The chain recombines TRBV5-1 with TRBJ1-5, with TRBD1 as a possible D gene (6 bases). Germline-derived CDR1 and CDR2 are SGHRS and YFSETQ. The CDR3 consists of 15 residues. The V gene lost 4 bases and the J gene lost 0 bases, with 11 bases spanning the gap.

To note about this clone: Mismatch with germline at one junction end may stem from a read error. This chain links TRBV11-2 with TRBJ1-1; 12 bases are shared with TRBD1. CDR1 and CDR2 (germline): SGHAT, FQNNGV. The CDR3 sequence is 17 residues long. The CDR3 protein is CASSSSGTGGVKTEAFF. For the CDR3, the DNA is TGTGCCAGCAGCTCCTCCGGGACAGGGGGCGTGAAAACTGAAGCTTTCTTT.

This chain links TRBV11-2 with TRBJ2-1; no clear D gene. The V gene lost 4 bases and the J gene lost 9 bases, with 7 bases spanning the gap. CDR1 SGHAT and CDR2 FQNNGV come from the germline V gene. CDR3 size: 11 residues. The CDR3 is CASSYEAEQFF. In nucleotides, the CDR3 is TGTGCCAGCAGCTACGAGGCTGAGCAGTTCTTC.

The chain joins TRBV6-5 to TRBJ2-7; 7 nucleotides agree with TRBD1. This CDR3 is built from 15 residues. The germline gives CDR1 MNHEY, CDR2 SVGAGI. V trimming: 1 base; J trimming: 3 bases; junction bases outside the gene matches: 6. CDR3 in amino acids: CASSYFTGERYEQYF. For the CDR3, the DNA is TGTGCCAGCAGTTACTTCACAGGGGAACGCTACGAGCAGTACTTC.

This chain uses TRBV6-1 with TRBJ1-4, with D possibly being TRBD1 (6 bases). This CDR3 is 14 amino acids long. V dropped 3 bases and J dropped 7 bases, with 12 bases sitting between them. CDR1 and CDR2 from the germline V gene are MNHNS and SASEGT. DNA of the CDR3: TGTGCCAGCAGTGAGTCAGGGGCGGGTGAAAAACTGTTTTTT. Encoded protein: CASSESGAGEKLFF.